The 8 T cell receptor beta chains below were found in one sample sequenced in a study of TIL therapy for anti-PD-1-resistant metastatic lung cancer. The immunoSEQ assay was v3. TCRdb's copy holds only in-frame clones and misses some; the assay was immunoSEQ multiplex PCR. The data show about 60,000 clones, roughly 66% seen once. Time point meaning: pre-treatment sample, taken before nivolumab and TIL therapy. Sequencing used blood, obtained at baseline. The receptor source for this set is a person between 25 and 79 years old with non-small cell lung cancer.

The chain couples TRBV5-1 to TRBJ2-3; no firm D call. V lost 1 base, J lost 2 bases, and 8 bases lay in between. This CDR3 comprises 14 residues. CDR1 and CDR2 from the germline V gene are SGHRS and YFSETQ. The CDR3 DNA reads as TGCGCCAGCAGCTTGTACTACCCCACAGATACGCAGTATTTT. It yields the protein CASSLYYPTDTQYF. The full variable domain, in which reference TRBV5-1 and TRBJ2-3 provide the parts outside the CDR3, is KAGVTQTPRYLIKTRGQQVTLSCSPISGHRSVSWYQQTPGQGLQFLFEYFSETQRNKGNFPGRFSGRQFSNSRSEMNVSTLELGDSALYLCASSLYYPTDTQYFGPGTRLTVL.

The chain links TRBV11-2 to TRBJ2-7; D might be TRBD1 (5 bases). The CDR3 has 14 residues. Germline assignment: CDR1 SGHAT and CDR2 FQNNGV. Deletions cut 1 base from V and 4 bases from J, with 11 bases between. The CDR3 coding sequence is TGTGCCAGCAGCTTAGGGTCAGGGCCTTACGAGCAGTACTTC. This codes for CASSLGSGPYEQYF.

V is TRBV2 and J is TRBJ1-1, with unresolved D. CDR1 and CDR2 from the germline V gene are SNHLY and FYNNEI. This CDR3 comprises 15 residues. V gave up 7 bases and J gave up 1 base, with 16 bases separating them. The CDR3 DNA is TGTGCCAGCATTACCCAACGAACCCCGAACACTGAAGCTTTCTTT. Translating it yields CASITQRTPNTEAFF.

The chain links TRBV7-9 to TRBJ2-2, with D possibly matching TRBD2 (6 bases). Trimming removed 5 bases at V and 2 bases at J, with 12 bases between. Germline values: CDR1 SEHNR, CDR2 FQNEAQ (reference sequence). There are 15 residues in the CDR3. The CDR3 sequence: CASSGSAGNTGELFF. In nucleotides, the CDR3 is TGTGCCAGCAGCGGTTCTGCGGGAAACACCGGGGAGCTGTTTTTT.

The genes are TRBV19 and TRBJ1-2, with TRBD1 matching 8 bases. The junction had 9 bases not matched to a gene; V was cut back by 5 bases and J by 7 bases. CDR1 and CDR2 from the germline V gene are LNHDA and SQIVND (reference sequence). The CDR3 length is 14 residues. The CDR3 nucleotides read TGTGCCAGTAGTCCTACAGGGGGAAAGGCTGGCTACACCTTC. Translation gives CASSPTGGKAGYTF.

In DNA form, the CDR3 reads TGTGCCAGCAGCTTGCAACGGGGTGACGAGACCCAGTACTTC. This translates into CASSLQRGDETQYF. V gene TRBV5-4 combines with J gene TRBJ2-5, with TRBD2 as a possible D gene (5 bases). The CDR3 is 14 amino acids. V dropped 1 base and J dropped 5 bases, with 12 bases sitting between them. Germline CDR1 reads SGHNT; CDR2 reads YYREEE (reference sequence).

The sample holds a few counts of this clone. The chain is built from TRBV5-6 and TRBJ1-5; D remains unclear. Germline V CDR1 and CDR2: SGHDT, YYEEEE. The CDR3 is 14 residues long. The V and J ends lost 4 bases and 1 base respectively, with 9 bases between them. The CDR3 loop is CASSAGVSNQPQHF. CDR3 coding DNA: TGTGCCAGCAGCGCAGGAGTGAGCAATCAGCCCCAGCATTTT. Using reference TRBV5-6 and TRBJ1-5 for the parts outside the CDR3, the full variable domain is DAGVTQSPTHLIKTRGQQVTLRCSPKSGHDTVSWYQQALGQGPQFIFQYYEEEERQRGNFPDRFSGHQFPNYSSELNVNALLLGDSALYLCASSAGVSNQPQHFGDGTRLSIL.

V and J are TRBV13 and TRBJ2-7; 9 nucleotides match TRBD2. The CDR3 length is 16 residues. Germline trimming cut 1 base from V and 6 bases from J; bases unmatched to any gene: 10. From germline, CDR1 is PRHDT and CDR2 FYEKMQ (reference sequence). CDR3 DNA sequence: TGTGCCAGCAGCTTAGCCGCCTGGGGAGCGGGGGGCGAGCAGTACTTC. It codes for CASSLAAWGAGGEQYF. Using reference TRBV13 and TRBJ2-7 for the parts outside the CDR3, the full variable domain is AAGVIQSPRHLIKEKRETATLKCYPIPRHDTVYWYQQGPGQDPQFLISFYEKMQSDKGSIPDRFSAQQFSDYHSELNMSSLELGDSALYFCASSLAAWGAGGEQYFGPGTRLTVT.